The 23 T cell receptor beta chains below all came from one sample that was sequenced in a study of T cell responses to AZD1222 COVID-19 vaccine. Profiling relied on immunoSEQ multiplex PCR, and the TCRdb table lists in-frame clones only, not all of them. This sample has around 84,000 clones, with roughly nine tenths found just once. The sample was peripheral blood, taken on day 0 of AZD1222 vaccination. The receptors stem from an adult in good health.

The chain is built from TRBV5-1 and TRBJ2-1, with 9 nucleotides matching TRBD2. The germline V gene has CDR1 SGHRS and CDR2 YFSETQ. The ends lost 4 bases at V and 0 bases at J; junction bases unmatched: 23. The CDR3 length is 22 residues. CDR3 region: CASSHPRLIAGDPLSSYNEQFF. Written as DNA, the CDR3 is TGCGCCAGCAGCCACCCTCGGCTAATAGCGGGAGACCCCCTTAGCTCCTACAATGAGCAGTTCTTC.

The chain couples TRBV5-6 to TRBJ1-2, with D possibly TRBD1 on 5 matching bases. This CDR3 has 13 residues. Germline V gene data show CDR1 as SGHDT and CDR2 as YYEEEE. V shed 4 bases and J shed 5 bases, with 12 bases lying between them. The DNA of the CDR3 is TGTGCCAGCAGCCCAGGGTTACCTTATGGCTACACCTTC. This codes for CASSPGLPYGYTF.

In nucleotides, the CDR3 is TGTGCCAGCAGTGAGTGGGGGAGAAGCGGGAGAACCAGCAATGAGCAGTTCTTC. Its translation is CASSEWGRSGRTSNEQFF. The V gene is TRBV2, the J gene TRBJ2-1, with 8 bases matching TRBD2. Germline CDR1 reads SNHLY; CDR2 reads FYNNEI. CDR3 length equals 18 residues. The V and J ends lost 3 bases and 6 bases, in that order; junction bases with no gene match: 16.

The rearrangement uses TRBV9 and TRBJ2-2; possibly TRBD2 for D (6 bases). The germline V gene encodes CDR1 SGDLS and CDR2 YYNGEE. This CDR3 is built from 16 residues. V was clipped by 0 bases and J by 5 bases, with 14 bases between them. The CDR3 sequence: CASSVVGGSSTGELFF. CDR3 nucleotide sequence: TGTGCCAGCAGCGTAGTCGGGGGTTCTAGTACCGGGGAGCTGTTTTTT.

The chain has TRBV11-3 and TRBJ2-7; 9 bases line up with TRBD2. Germline CDR1 reads SGHNT; CDR2 reads YENEEA. The CDR3 has 15 residues. J was trimmed by 2 bases and V by 4 bases; bases with no gene match: 6. The CDR3 bases are TGTGCCAGCAGCTCAACTAGCGGGCCCACCTACGAGCAGTACTTC. Amino acids: CASSSTSGPTYEQYF. Variable domain in full (rest from reference TRBV11-3 and TRBJ2-7): EAGVVQSPRYKIIEKKQPVAFWCNPISGHNTLYWYLQNLGQGPELLIRYENEEAVDDSQLPKDRFSAERLKGVDSTLKIQPAELGDSAVYLCASSSTSGPTYEQYFGPGTRLTVT.

The chain recombines TRBV15 with TRBJ2-1; D remains ambiguous. Looked up from germline, CDR1 is LNHNV and CDR2 is YYDKDF (reference sequence). The V gene lost 5 bases and the J gene lost 9 bases, with 8 bases spanning the gap. The CDR3 consists of 11 residues. The CDR3 is CATSGIGEQFF. CDR3 DNA sequence: TGTGCCACCAGCGGTATCGGTGAGCAGTTCTTC.

The chain is built from TRBV11-3 and TRBJ2-2, with D hard to call. The CDR3 runs 12 residues. The V gene lost 5 bases and the J gene lost 5 bases, with 6 bases spanning the gap. In germline, CDR1 is SGHNT, CDR2 YENEEA. CDR3 coding DNA: TGTGCCAGCAGCCCACCGACCGGGGAGCTGTTTTTT. It codes for CASSPPTGELFF.

The V call is TRBV28, the J call TRBJ2-3; D remains ambiguous. Germline V gene lookup returns CDR1 MDHEN and CDR2 SYDVKM. Trimming shortened V by 8 bases and J by 0 bases, and 21 bases separated the two germline ends. The CDR3 has 17 amino acids. In DNA form, the CDR3 reads TGTGCCAGCTCCCTCGTCTTCAGATTCTCTAGCACAGATACGCAGTATTTT. Translated: CASSLVFRFSSTDTQYF.

The rearrangement joins TRBV5-1 to TRBJ2-5; D is tentatively TRBD1 or TRBD2 (5 bases each). The CDR3 loop spans 15 amino acids. V was trimmed by 3 bases and J by 3 bases, leaving 15 bases between them. CDR1 SGHRS and CDR2 YFSETQ come from the germline V gene. The CDR3 DNA follows: TGCGCCAGCAGCTGGGGCCCGGGGCTCGAAGAGACCCAGTACTTC. Translating it yields CASSWGPGLEETQYF.

V gene TRBV5-8 combines with J gene TRBJ1-1; a possible D gene is TRBD1 (6 bases). V shed 0 bases and J shed 1 base, with 16 bases lying between them. The CDR3 contains 17 residues. From germline, CDR1 is SGHTS and CDR2 YDEGEE. CDR3 sequence: CASSLARTATQNTEAFF. The CDR3 bases are TGTGCCAGCAGCTTGGCCAGGACAGCTACGCAGAACACTGAAGCTTTCTTT.

The chain links TRBV9 to TRBJ2-1, with D tentatively TRBD1 (6 bases). The CDR3 spans 16 residues. Germline V gives CDR1 SGDLS, CDR2 YYNGEE. The V end was cut by 0 bases, the J end by 4 bases, with 14 bases between. The CDR3 reads CASSVGMGARYNEQFF. As DNA, the CDR3 is TGTGCCAGCAGCGTAGGGATGGGGGCGAGGTACAATGAGCAGTTCTTC.

This chain uses TRBV7-2 with TRBJ2-3; 7 nucleotides match TRBD2. Germline V gene sequence: CDR1 SGHTA, CDR2 FQGNSA. With 2 bases clipped from V and 2 bases from J, the junction kept 7 bases outside the gene matches. The CDR3 covers 16 residues. The CDR3 here is CASSLPPAGYTDTQYF. The DNA for the CDR3 is TGTGCCAGCAGCTTACCTCCAGCGGGATACACAGATACGCAGTATTTT.

The chain carries TRBV27 and TRBJ1-5, with unresolved D. The germline V gene encodes CDR1 MNHEY and CDR2 SMNVEV (reference sequence). This CDR3 spans 13 amino acids. V was shortened by 4 bases and J by 9 bases, with 13 bases between the two germline ends. CDR3: CASSSTPTGPQHF. CDR3 in DNA: TGTGCCAGCAGTTCGACACCGACGGGGCCCCAGCATTTT.

This clone was picked up one time. The V gene is TRBV7-9, the J gene TRBJ2-7; 10 bases agree with TRBD2. The germline CDR1 and CDR2 sequences are SEHNR and FQNEAQ (reference sequence). This CDR3 region has 16 residues. V lost 1 base and J lost 0; bases outside the gene matches: 3. CDR3 bases: TGTGCCAGCAGCTTAGTCTCTAGCGGGAGCTCCTACGAGCAGTACTTC. This encodes CASSLVSSGSSYEQYF.

This chain uses TRBV5-1 with TRBJ2-7, with 8 bases identical to TRBD1. The germline gives CDR1 SGHRS, CDR2 YFSETQ. The V gene end was trimmed by 3 bases and the J gene end by 0 bases; junction bases not matched to a gene: 5. This CDR3 is built from 15 residues. CDR3 region: CASSSGQGLSYEQYF. The CDR3 coding sequence is TGCGCCAGCAGCTCCGGACAGGGCCTCTCCTACGAGCAGTACTTC.

J is TRBJ2-5 and V is TRBV5-6, with D perhaps TRBD2 (6 bases). CDR3 size: 15 residues. Trimming removed 4 bases from V and 5 bases from J, with 18 bases in between. Germline CDR1 reads SGHDT; CDR2 reads YYEEEE. CDR3 in DNA: TGTGCCAGCAGCGTGCCGGGACTCTTGGTCGAGACCCAGTACTTC. This encodes CASSVPGLLVETQYF.

This clone was counted only a few times. The V call is TRBV30, the J call TRBJ2-2; a weak D match, TRBD1 (5 bases). The germline V gene has CDR1 GTSNPN and CDR2 SVGIG (reference sequence). CDR3 size: 13 residues. With 1 base removed from V and 5 bases from J, the gap between germline ends came to 8 bases. CDR3 DNA sequence: TGTGCCTGGAGTGGACAGACTACCGGGGAGCTGTTTTTT. Its translation: CAWSGQTTGELFF.

The V and J genes are TRBV27 and TRBJ1-4, with 7 positions matching TRBD1. Germline-derived CDR1 and CDR2 are MNHEY and SMNVEV (reference sequence). The CDR3 is made up of 15 amino acids. With V trimmed by 5 bases and J by 7 bases, 10 bases remained unmatched. In DNA, the CDR3 is TGTGCCAGCAGTCCAAGACAGGGTAGGGGTGAAAAACTGTTTTTT. It is translated as CASSPRQGRGEKLFF. Combining the CDR3 with reference TRBV27 and TRBJ1-4 gives the whole variable domain EAQVTQNPRYLITVTGKKLTVTCSQNMNHEYMSWYRQDPGLGLRQIYYSMNVEVTDKGDVPEGYKVSRKEKRNFPLILESPSPNQTSLYFCASSPRQGRGEKLFFGSGTQLSVL.

The chain carries TRBV29-1 and TRBJ1-1; D unclear. CDR1 and CDR2 (germline): SQVTM, ANQGSEA. The ends were cut back, 4 bases at V and 2 bases at J, with 5 bases in the middle. The CDR3 runs to 11 residues. Here the CDR3 DNA reads TGCAGCGTTGGGGTCAACACTGAAGCTTTCTTT. Encoded protein: CSVGVNTEAFF.

This sequence joins TRBV18 and TRBJ1-1, with a tentative D call TRBD1 (5 bases). The CDR3 loop spans 16 amino acids. The germline V gene encodes CDR1 KGHSH and CDR2 LQKENI. Trimming removed 2 bases at V and 0 bases at J, with 13 bases between. The CDR3 bases are TGTGCCAGCTCACCAGCGGTACAGGCGTTGAACACTGAAGCTTTCTTT. This codes for CASSPAVQALNTEAFF.

The chain carries TRBV5-6 and TRBJ2-7; D remains ambiguous. The CDR3 contains 15 residues. V lost 0 bases to trimming and J lost 0 bases, with 10 bases between them. Germline V lookup: CDR1 SGHDT, CDR2 YYEEEE. CDR3 region: CASSLVGRSSYEQYF. The CDR3, as DNA: TGTGCCAGCAGCTTGGTCGGCAGGAGCTCCTACGAGCAGTACTTC.

This clone was seen once. This sequence joins TRBV9 and TRBJ2-6, with a possible D match to TRBD2 (5 bases). Germline V gene data show CDR1 as SGDLS and CDR2 as YYNGEE. This CDR3 contains 15 residues. Trimming cost V 0 bases and J 1 base, with 5 bases left between them. The CDR3 region is CASSVGRSGANVLTF. CDR3 DNA: TGTGCCAGCAGCGTAGGGAGGTCTGGGGCCAACGTCCTGACTTTC.

The chain is built from TRBV25-1 and TRBJ2-2, with D maybe TRBD2 (6 bases). CDR3 length equals 17 residues. CDR1 and CDR2 from the germline V gene are MGHDK and SYGVNS. Between the trimmed V and J ends, which lost 2 bases and 6 bases, there was a span of 19 bases. Written as DNA, the CDR3 is TGTGCCAGCAGTGAACAATTAGCGGAGGGCTGGGCCGGGGAGCTGTTTTTT. Residues: CASSEQLAEGWAGELFF.